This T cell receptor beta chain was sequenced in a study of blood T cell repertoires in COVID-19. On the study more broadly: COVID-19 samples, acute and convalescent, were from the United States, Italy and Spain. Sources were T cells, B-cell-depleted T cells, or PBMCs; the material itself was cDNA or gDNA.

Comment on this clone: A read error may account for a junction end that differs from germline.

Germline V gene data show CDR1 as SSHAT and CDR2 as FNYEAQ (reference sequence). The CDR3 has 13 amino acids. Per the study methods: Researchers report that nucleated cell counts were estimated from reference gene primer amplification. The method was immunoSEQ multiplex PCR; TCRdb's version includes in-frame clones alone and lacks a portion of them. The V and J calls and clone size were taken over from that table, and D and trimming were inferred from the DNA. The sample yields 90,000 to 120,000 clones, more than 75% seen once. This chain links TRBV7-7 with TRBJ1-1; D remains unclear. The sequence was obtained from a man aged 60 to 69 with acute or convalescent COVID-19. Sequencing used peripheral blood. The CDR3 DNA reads TGTGCTAGCAGCTCTTCTCGCGGCGGTGAAGCTTTCTTT. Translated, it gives CASSSSRGGEAFF. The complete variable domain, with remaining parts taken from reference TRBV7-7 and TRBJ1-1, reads GAGVSQSPRYKVTKRGQDVTLRCDPISSHATLYWYQQALGQGPEFLTYFNYEAQPDKSGLPSDRFSAERPEGSISTLTIQRTEQRDSAMYRCASSSSRGGEAFFGQGTRLTVV.